The following is a T cell receptor (beta chain) sequence with its context. Its target is not known. Mismatch with germline at one junction end may stem from a read error. Within the sample, other DNA sequences also encode this same CDR3. The CDR3 loop spans 13 amino acids. Germline V gene sequence: CDR1 SGHTA, CDR2 FQGNSA. This entry belongs to a study of T cell responses to AZD1222 COVID-19 vaccine. The study's findings and limits: A mostly white British donor set with more females was recruited, and clonal diversity was possibly underestimated.

Sequenced by immunoSEQ multiplex PCR; TCRdb stores in-frame clones only, minus some. The profile shows 200,000 to 250,000 clones, under 95% of them singletons. The chain recombines TRBV7-2 with TRBJ2-7; the match to TRBD1 covers 9 bases. Sample: peripheral blood, taken on day 0 of MenACWY control vaccination. The source of this sequence is an adult in good health. The CDR3 DNA sequence: TGCGCCAGCACCCCGGACAGGGGCAACGAGCAGTACTTC. It specifies CASTPDRGNEQYF.